A single sample gave rise to the 2 T cell receptor beta chains below, sequenced in a study of T-cell memory formation after mild COVID-19. One entry per CDR3 protein, called by TCRdb with MiXCR from the 5' RACE reads. The table lists 350,000 to 450,000 distinct CDR3 sequences, 25% to 30% of them singletons. The sequencing input was PBMCs or a T cell subset sorted from them (not recorded which). These receptors all come from an adult woman who had mild COVID-19 (a few samples of this study predate the infection). Cell type and time point are not known.

In this sample, this clonotype turned up a few times. The chain is built from TRBV24-1 and TRBJ2-1, with D perhaps matching TRBD1 (6 bases). Trimming took 3 bases from V and 6 from J, leaving 11 bases between them. Germline values: CDR1 KGHDR, CDR2 SFDVKD. This CDR3 comprises 14 residues. This CDR3 is CATSDPTGINEQFF. In DNA, the CDR3 is TGTGCCACCAGTGATCCCACAGGGATCAATGAGCAGTTCTTC.

This clonotype was detected a few times. This rearrangement joins TRBV7-2 to TRBJ2-7; 8 bases map to TRBD1. Germline loops: CDR1 SGHTA, CDR2 FQGNSA. V dropped 3 bases and J dropped 3; count of bases not matched to a gene: 7. CDR3 length: 15 residues. The DNA of the CDR3 is TGTGCCAGCAGCTTGCCCCGGACAGGGATCTACGAGCAGTACTTC. It yields the protein CASSLPRTGIYEQYF.